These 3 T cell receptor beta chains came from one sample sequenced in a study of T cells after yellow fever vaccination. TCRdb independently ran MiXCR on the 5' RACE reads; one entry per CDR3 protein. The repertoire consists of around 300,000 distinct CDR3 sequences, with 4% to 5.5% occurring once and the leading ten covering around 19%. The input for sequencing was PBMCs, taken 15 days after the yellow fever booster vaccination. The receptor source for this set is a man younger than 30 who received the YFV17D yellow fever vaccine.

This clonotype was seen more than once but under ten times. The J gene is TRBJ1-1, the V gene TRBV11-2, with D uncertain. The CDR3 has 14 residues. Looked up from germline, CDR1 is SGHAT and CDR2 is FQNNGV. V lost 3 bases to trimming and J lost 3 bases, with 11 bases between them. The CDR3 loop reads CASSFPPSHTEAFF. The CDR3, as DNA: TGTGCCAGCAGCTTCCCGCCCAGCCACACTGAAGCTTTCTTT. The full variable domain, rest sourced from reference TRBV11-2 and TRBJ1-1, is EAGVAQSPRYKIIEKRQSVAFWCNPISGHATLYWYQQILGQGPKLLIQFQNNGVVDDSQLPKDRFSAERLKGVDSTLKIQPAKLEDSAVYLCASSFPPSHTEAFFGQGTRLTVV.

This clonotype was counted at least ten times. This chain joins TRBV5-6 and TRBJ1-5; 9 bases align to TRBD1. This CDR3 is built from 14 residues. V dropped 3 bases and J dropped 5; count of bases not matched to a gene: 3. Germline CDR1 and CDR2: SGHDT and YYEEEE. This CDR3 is CASSSRDRDQPQHF. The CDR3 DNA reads TGTGCCAGCAGCTCCCGGGACAGGGATCAGCCCCAGCATTTT.

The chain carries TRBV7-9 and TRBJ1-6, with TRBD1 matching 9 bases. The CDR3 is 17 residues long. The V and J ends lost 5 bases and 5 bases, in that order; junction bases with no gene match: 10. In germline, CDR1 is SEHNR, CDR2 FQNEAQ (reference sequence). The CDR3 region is CASSKLGGTGNNSPLHF. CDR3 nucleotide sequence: TGTGCCAGCAGCAAACTGGGAGGGACAGGGAATAATTCACCCCTCCACTTT.